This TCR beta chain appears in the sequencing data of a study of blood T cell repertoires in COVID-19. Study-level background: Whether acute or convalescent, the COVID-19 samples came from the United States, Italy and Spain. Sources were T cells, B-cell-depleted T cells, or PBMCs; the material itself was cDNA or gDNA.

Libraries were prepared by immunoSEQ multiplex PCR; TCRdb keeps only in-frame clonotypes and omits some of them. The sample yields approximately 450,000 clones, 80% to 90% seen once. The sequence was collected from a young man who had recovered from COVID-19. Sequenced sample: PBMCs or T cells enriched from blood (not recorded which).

DNA for the CDR3: TGTGCCAGCAGCCTTGGACAGCAAGCCTACGAGCAGTACTTC. Translated: CASSLGQQAYEQYF. The rearrangement uses TRBV6-5 and TRBJ2-7; the D gene is possibly TRBD1 (6 bases). CDR1 and CDR2 from the germline V gene are MNHEY and SVGAGI. The CDR3 runs 14 residues. Deletions cut 6 bases from V and 2 bases from J, with 14 bases between.